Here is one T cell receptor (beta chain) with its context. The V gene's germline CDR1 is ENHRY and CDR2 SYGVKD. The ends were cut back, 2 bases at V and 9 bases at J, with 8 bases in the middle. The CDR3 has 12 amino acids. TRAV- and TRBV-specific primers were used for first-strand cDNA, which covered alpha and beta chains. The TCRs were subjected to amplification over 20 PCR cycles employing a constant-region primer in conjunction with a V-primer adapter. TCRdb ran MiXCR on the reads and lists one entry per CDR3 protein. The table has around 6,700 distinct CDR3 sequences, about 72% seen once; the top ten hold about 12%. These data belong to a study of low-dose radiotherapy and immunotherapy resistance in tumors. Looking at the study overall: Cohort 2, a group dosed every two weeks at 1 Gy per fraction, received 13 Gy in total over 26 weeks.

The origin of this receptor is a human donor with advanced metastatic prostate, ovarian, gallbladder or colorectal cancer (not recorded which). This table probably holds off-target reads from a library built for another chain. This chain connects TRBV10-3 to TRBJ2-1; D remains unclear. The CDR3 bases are TGTGCCATCAGTGAGACGGCCGGTGAGCAGTTCTTC. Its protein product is CAISETAGEQFF.